Listed below are T cell receptor beta chains from one sample, sequenced in a study of T cell repertoires in cytomegalovirus infection. MiXCR, run by TCRdb on the reads, gives a single entry per CDR3 protein. The sample has around 740,000 distinct CDR3 sequences; 35% to 45% are singletons. Sample: PBMCs. Receptors were obtained from a human donor in good health (CMV status not recorded). Some clones in this sample may be carry-over from other donors' samples. Both conserved end residues are part of each CDR3. The order of the fields is V gene, D gene, clone size, J gene, CDR3 DNA, CDR3 protein. The D gene is left open where the match is weak. Clone size is not always given. Where it is, it says once, few, many or a class for expanded clones.

v_call: TRBV7-8; d_call: TRBD2; clone_size: many; j_call: TRBJ2-3; cdr3_nt: TGTGCCAGCAGCTCCCAGACTAGCGGGAGCACAGATACGCAGTATTTT; cdr3_aa: CASSSQTSGSTDTQYF
v_call: TRBV27; d_call: NA; clone_size: NA; j_call: TRBJ1-4; cdr3_nt: TGTGCCAGCAAAACCCTCAAGGCTGGGGGGACTAATGAAAAACTGTTTTTT; cdr3_aa: CASKTLKAGGTNEKLFF
v_call: TRBV12-3/TRBV12-4; d_call: TRBD1; clone_size: NA; j_call: TRBJ2-1; cdr3_nt: TGTGCCAGCAGTTTATTACATCGGAGAGACAGGGGGCCCCACAATGCGCAGTTCTTC; cdr3_aa: CASSLLHRRDRGPHNAQFF
v_call: TRBV9; d_call: NA; clone_size: NA; j_call: TRBJ2-2; cdr3_nt: TGTGCCAGCAGCGTAGCCGTCCAGGGTAGGACCGGGGAGCTGTTTTTT; cdr3_aa: CASSVAVQGRTGELFF
v_call: TRBV20-1; d_call: NA; clone_size: NA; j_call: TRBJ2-4; cdr3_nt: TGCAGTGCTAGAGATAGGTTTGGAGGGGATGGGGACATTCAGTACTTC; cdr3_aa: CSARDRFGGDGDIQYF
v_call: TRBV5-6; d_call: TRBD2; clone_size: NA; j_call: TRBJ2-7; cdr3_nt: TGTGCCAGCAGCTTCCCCGGGACTAGCGCCTTAGGGTGGCAGTACTTC; cdr3_aa: CASSFPGTSALGWQYF
v_call: TRBV5-1; d_call: NA; clone_size: NA; j_call: TRBJ1-1; cdr3_nt: TGCGCCAGCAGCTCGGGGCTCCGGGGGGAGGTCACTGAAGCTTTCTTT; cdr3_aa: CASSSGLRGEVTEAFF
v_call: TRBV20-1; d_call: NA; clone_size: NA; j_call: TRBJ2-7; cdr3_nt: TGCAGTGCTAGAGATTGGGGGAATAACCTCTACGAGCAGTACTTC; cdr3_aa: CSARDWGNNLYEQYF
v_call: TRBV18; d_call: NA; clone_size: once; j_call: TRBJ2-6; cdr3_nt: TGTGCCAGCTCACCCACAGGGTGGGTCGACTCTGGGGCCAACGTCCTGACTTTC; cdr3_aa: CASSPTGWVDSGANVLTF
v_call: TRBV15; d_call: NA; clone_size: NA; j_call: TRBJ1-1; cdr3_nt: TGTGCCACCAGCAGAGATAGGCACCCTGGAACTGAAGCTTTCTTT; cdr3_aa: CATSRDRHPGTEAFF
v_call: TRBV29-1; d_call: NA; clone_size: NA; j_call: TRBJ2-6; cdr3_nt: TGCAGCGTTGAAGGGAGGGGTACAGGGGCCAACGTCCTGACTTTC; cdr3_aa: CSVEGRGTGANVLTF
v_call: TRBV11-3; d_call: TRBD1; clone_size: few; j_call: TRBJ1-5; cdr3_nt: TGTGCCAGCAGCTTAGACCCCCGGACAGGGATTAGATTTAGCAATCAGCCCCAGCATTTT; cdr3_aa: CASSLDPRTGIRFSNQPQHF
v_call: TRBV12-3/TRBV12-4; d_call: TRBD2; clone_size: few; j_call: TRBJ2-2; cdr3_nt: TGTGCCAGCAGTCGGCTAGCGGGGCCCTCCGGGGAGCTGTTTTTT; cdr3_aa: CASSRLAGPSGELFF
v_call: TRBV27; d_call: NA; clone_size: once; j_call: TRBJ1-4; cdr3_nt: TGTGCCAGCAGTTTTAGGGAAAACGCGGGGGCAACTAATGAAAAACTGTTTTTT; cdr3_aa: CASSFRENAGATNEKLFF
v_call: TRBV7-6; d_call: NA; clone_size: NA; j_call: TRBJ1-5; cdr3_nt: TGTGCCAGCAGCTTAGACTCGGGACCCAATCAGCCCCAGCATTTT; cdr3_aa: CASSLDSGPNQPQHF
v_call: TRBV12-5; d_call: TRBD1; clone_size: many; j_call: TRBJ1-1; cdr3_nt: TGTGCTAGTGGTTTGTGGGACAGCTCATCGAACACTGAAGCTTTCTTT; cdr3_aa: CASGLWDSSSNTEAFF
v_call: TRBV7-2; d_call: TRBD2; clone_size: many; j_call: TRBJ2-7; cdr3_nt: TGTGCCAGCAGCCGAGCGGGGGAGCAGTACTTC; cdr3_aa: CASSRAGEQYF
v_call: TRBV18; d_call: TRBD1; clone_size: NA; j_call: TRBJ1-5; cdr3_nt: TGTGCCAGCTCACCCTACGTGACAGGGGGGGGCAATCAGCCCCAGCATTTT; cdr3_aa: CASSPYVTGGGNQPQHF
v_call: TRBV12-3/TRBV12-4; d_call: NA; clone_size: NA; j_call: TRBJ2-4; cdr3_nt: TGTGCCAGCAGTTTGAGGGGCTCCAAAAACATTCAGTACTTC; cdr3_aa: CASSLRGSKNIQYF
v_call: TRBV28; d_call: TRBD1; clone_size: NA; j_call: TRBJ1-5; cdr3_nt: TGTGCCAGCAGTCCACTACAGGGGATGAGCAATCAGCCCCAGCATTTT; cdr3_aa: CASSPLQGMSNQPQHF
v_call: TRBV2; d_call: NA; clone_size: NA; j_call: TRBJ1-1; cdr3_nt: TGTGCCAGCAATGGCGGGGGCTACACTGAAGCTTTCTTT; cdr3_aa: CASNGGGYTEAFF
v_call: TRBV28; d_call: TRBD1; clone_size: NA; j_call: TRBJ2-1; cdr3_nt: TGTGCCAGCAGTTTTATTCGGACAGGGAGCTCCTACAATGAGCAGTTCTTC; cdr3_aa: CASSFIRTGSSYNEQFF
v_call: TRBV6-1; d_call: TRBD2; clone_size: few; j_call: TRBJ2-2; cdr3_nt: TGTGCCAGCAGTGATATCCGTGGGAGGGCCCCCTCTCGGACCGGGGAGCTGTTTTTT; cdr3_aa: CASSDIRGRAPSRTGELFF